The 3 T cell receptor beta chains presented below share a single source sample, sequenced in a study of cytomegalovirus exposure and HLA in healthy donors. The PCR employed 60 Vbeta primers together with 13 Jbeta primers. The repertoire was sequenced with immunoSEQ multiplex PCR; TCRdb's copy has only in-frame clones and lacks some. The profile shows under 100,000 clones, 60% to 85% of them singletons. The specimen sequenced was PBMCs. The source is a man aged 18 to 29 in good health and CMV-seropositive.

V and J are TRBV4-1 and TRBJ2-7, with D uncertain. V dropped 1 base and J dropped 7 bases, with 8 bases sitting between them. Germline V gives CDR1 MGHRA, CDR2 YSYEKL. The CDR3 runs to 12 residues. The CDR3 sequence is CASSQGTGEQYF. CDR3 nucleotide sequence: TGCGCCAGCAGCCAAGGAACCGGGGAGCAGTACTTC.

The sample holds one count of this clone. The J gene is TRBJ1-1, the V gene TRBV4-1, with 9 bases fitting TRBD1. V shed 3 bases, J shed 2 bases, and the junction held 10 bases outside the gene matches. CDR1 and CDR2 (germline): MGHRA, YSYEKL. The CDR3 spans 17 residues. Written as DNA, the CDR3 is TGCGCCAGCAGCCACGGCCCCTCGGGACAGGGTAACACTGAAGCTTTCTTT. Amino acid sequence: CASSHGPSGQGNTEAFF.

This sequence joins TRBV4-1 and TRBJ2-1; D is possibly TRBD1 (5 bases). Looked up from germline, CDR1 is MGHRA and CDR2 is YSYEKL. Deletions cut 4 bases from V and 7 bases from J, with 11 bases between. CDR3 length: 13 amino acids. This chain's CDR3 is CASSRLTENEQFF. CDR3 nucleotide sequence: TGCGCCAGCAGCCGCCTGACAGAAAATGAGCAGTTCTTC.